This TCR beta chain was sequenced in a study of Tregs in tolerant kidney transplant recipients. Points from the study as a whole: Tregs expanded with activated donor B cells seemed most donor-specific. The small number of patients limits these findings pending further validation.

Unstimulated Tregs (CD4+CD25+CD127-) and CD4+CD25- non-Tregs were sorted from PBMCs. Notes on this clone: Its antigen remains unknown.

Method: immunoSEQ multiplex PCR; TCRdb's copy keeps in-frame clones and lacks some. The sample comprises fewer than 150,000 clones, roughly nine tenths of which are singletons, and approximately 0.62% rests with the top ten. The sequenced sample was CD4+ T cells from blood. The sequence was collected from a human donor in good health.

DNA for the CDR3: TGTGCCAGCTACCAGGGGATATCAAATCAGCCCCAGCATTTT. Translation: CASYQGISNQPQHF. The chain uses TRBV19 and TRBJ1-5; a possible D gene is TRBD1 (6 bases). This CDR3 has 14 amino acids. Trimming left V 9 bases short and J 4 bases short, with 16 bases between. CDR1 and CDR2 (germline): LNHDA, SQIVND (reference sequence).